Here is one TCR beta chain with its context. Antigen: not known. Source study methods: ImmunoSEQ junction-only sequences lacked quality scores, so their filtering differed. Some clones are missing from TCRdb's copy, which holds only in-frame ones; the method was immunoSEQ multiplex PCR. V, J and clone size were drawn from that table, and D and trimming were deduced from the DNA. In the table there are 850,000 to 1,100,000 clones, roughly 80% of which are singletons. This entry comes from a study of shared clonotypes between healthy human individuals. Study-level results: Naive CD4 clonotypes overlapped across a few donors at roughly 5%. Generation probabilities of non-shared clonotypes were lower (relative to those shared by all four donors).

CDR3 length: 14 amino acids. Trimming took 4 bases from V and 4 from J, leaving 13 bases between them. Germline loops: CDR1 SGHRS, CDR2 YFSETQ. The chain uses TRBV5-1 and TRBJ2-3; D may be TRBD2 (5 bases). This clonotype originated in a man aged 18 to 29 in good health. Some clones in this sample may be carry-over from other donors' samples. Sequencing used memory CD4+ T cells from PBMCs. Described subset: CD45RA-negative fraction. Written as DNA, the CDR3 is TGCGCCAGCAGCCCGGGGTCAAACGCAGATACGCAGTATTTT. The encoded protein is CASSPGSNADTQYF.